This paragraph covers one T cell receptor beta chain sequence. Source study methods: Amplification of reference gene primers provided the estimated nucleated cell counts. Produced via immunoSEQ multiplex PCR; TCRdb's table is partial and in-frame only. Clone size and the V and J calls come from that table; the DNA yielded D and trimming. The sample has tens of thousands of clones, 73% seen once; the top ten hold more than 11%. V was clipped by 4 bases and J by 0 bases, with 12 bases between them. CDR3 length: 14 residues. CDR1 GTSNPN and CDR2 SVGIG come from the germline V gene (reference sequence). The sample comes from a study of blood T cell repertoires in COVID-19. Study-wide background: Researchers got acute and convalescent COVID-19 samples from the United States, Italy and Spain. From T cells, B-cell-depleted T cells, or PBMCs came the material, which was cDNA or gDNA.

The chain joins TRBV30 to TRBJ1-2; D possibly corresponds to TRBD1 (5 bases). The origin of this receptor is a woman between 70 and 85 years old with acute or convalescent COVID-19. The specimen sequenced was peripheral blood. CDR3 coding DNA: TGTGCCTGGACAGACAGAGTTTCTAACTATGGCTACACCTTC. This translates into CAWTDRVSNYGYTF.